A selection of T cell receptor beta chains follows, all from one sample in a study of OX40 agonist ivuxolimab in advanced cancers. Method: immunoSEQ multiplex PCR; TCRdb's copy keeps in-frame clones and lacks some. The repertoire holds fewer than 75,000 clones, approximately 91% seen once, with 2% to 2.5% in the top ten. Specimen: CD4+ or CD8+ T cells sorted from blood, collected in a trial of the OX40 agonist ivuxolimab. The receptor set was obtained from an adult with an advanced solid tumor such as melanoma, head and neck, liver or kidney cancer. Both conserved end residues are trimmed from each CDR3.

j_call v_call cdr3_aa
TRBJ1-6 TRBV6-1 ASSTPGQGDSPLH
TRBJ2-4 TRBV11-1 ASSLEYGAILAKNIQY
TRBJ2-1 TRBV9 ASSLTPYNEQF
TRBJ2-5 TRBV11-1 ASSLRVGLDGTQY
TRBJ2-7 TRBV10-2 ASSESGGGAY
TRBJ2-3 TRBV5-1 ASRSEGGGWIDTQY
TRBJ2-2 TRBV6-5 ASSGRDGELF
TRBJ2-7 TRBV6-5 ASSRGAGGTVEQY
TRBJ1-1 TRBV6-5 ASSYSYGDETEAF
TRBJ2-7 TRBV28 ASSLSTEFYEQY
TRBJ1-4 TRBV7-8 ASSLAQGGGEKLF
TRBJ1-5 TRBV19 ASSISGGGQPQH
TRBJ1-2 TRBV29-1 SVVLSGRDYGYT
TRBJ1-4 TRBV4-3 ASSQDRRSGKLF
TRBJ1-6 TRBV5-1 ASSELGSYNSPLH
TRBJ2-3 TRBV7-2 ASSLADTQY
TRBJ1-2 TRBV18 ASSPSGTGGWNYGYT
TRBJ1-2 TRBV5-1 ASSFGQGPGNYGYT
TRBJ2-3 TRBV4-3 ASSQGRGTRTTDTQY
TRBJ2-7 TRBV27 ASSPGPPREQY
TRBJ1-3 TRBV7-2 ASSGNVGGGNTIY
TRBJ1-1 TRBV2 ASSELGAGTEAF
TRBJ1-2 TRBV6-1 ASSDPGQGKGYT
TRBJ2-7 TRBV6-1 ASMRTKEQY
TRBJ1-2 TRBV30 AWGERTGFSGYT
TRBJ1-1 TRBV7-9 ASSLTGAPEVAF
TRBJ2-3 TRBV7-9 ASSIGGRTDTQY
TRBJ1-2 TRBV6-1 ASSGLRAYGYT
TRBJ1-2 TRBV6-5 ASSYSNQGAGGYT